Reported below is one TCR beta chain. Only a few counts were recorded for this clonotype. What antigen it recognizes has not been identified. Base qualities are not provided; no much larger clone lies one nucleotide away. Library preparation used multiplex PCR. TCRdb shows the sequencer as Illumina HiSeq 4000. TCR beta libraries were built with iRepertoire HTBI primers and Arm-PCR amplification of CDR3 regions. Gel purification was performed on PCR products prior to sequencing. In the authors' own workflow: Gene usage analysis of CDR3 amino acid clonotypes relied on the approximately 68 TRBV and fewer than 15 TRBJ segments identified across samples. COPE and FqMerger were used to merge filtered high-quality paired reads into contigs. BLAST was used to align contigs to IMGT TRBV, TRBD and TRBJ reference genes, with CDR3 defined following IMGT. Any clonotype with a frequency above 0.1% was counted as a highly expanded clone. Shannon entropy served as the measure of repertoire diversity, while the Gini coefficient captured V-J evenness. A clonotype found in more than one individual was treated as public. The public reads were run again by TCRdb, first through fastp at Q25 and then through MiXCR, and only productive beta chains were kept. Under each unique CDR3 protein, matching rows form one entry showing the most common genes and DNA. TCRdb's processing, not the authors', yielded these V and J calls. For this sample there are 680,000 or so distinct CDR3 sequences; 15% to 20% appear just once. The top ten clonotypes cover around 19% of the sample.

This entry belongs to a study of regulatory T cells in long-lasting Graves disease (dated by TCRdb to about 2021). As for the study more broadly: Patients with newly diagnosed Graves' disease had been on antithyroid drugs for under 3 months. The study took place in China and was registered as a clinical trial. Patients with persistent Graves' disease were compared with patients with newly diagnosed Graves' disease using TCR sequencing and RNA sequencing of peripheral blood. A total of some 35 samples underwent TCR sequencing, from some 13 patients with persistent Graves' disease and 20 or so patients with newly diagnosed Graves' disease.

Findings and caveats that apply to the study as a whole: Only peripheral blood was studied, because thyroid tissue, the primary lesion, was inaccessible. A larger number of public clonotypes was shared among persistent patients (approximately 2,600) than among newly diagnosed patients (around 870). The authors acknowledged the small sample size as a limitation that may reduce accuracy. Compared with newly diagnosed patients, patients with persistent Graves' disease had lower TCR Shannon entropy and fewer highly expanded clones, which suggests clonal expansion. Sequencing and analysis were restricted to the TCR beta chain.

In light of the paper, this sample's time point label describes: newly diagnosed GD, antithyroid drugs for less than 3 months. For both TCR sequencing and RNA sequencing, RNA was extracted from PBMCs using TRIzol. The diagnosis of Graves' disease was made according to American Thyroid Association guidelines. Recruitment of patients was carried out at an endocrinology department in Xi'an, China. Each patient gave 9 to 10 milliliters of peripheral blood, collected in an EDTA anticoagulant tube. Ficoll Paque Plus density gradient separation was used to isolate PBMCs, and no further T cell sorting was performed. An Agilent 2100 Bioanalyzer and agarose gel were used to assess RNA quality, and a NanoDrop 2000 was used to measure RNA concentration. Another study also made use of these data, one on T cells in Graves' hyperthyroidism and ophthalmopathy. As the second paper documents: A patient counted as having stable Graves' hyperthyroidism if no progression to ophthalmopathy occurred over 18 months of follow-up. Hyperthyroidism patients were newly diagnosed, had a disease duration of under 2 months, and were aged 18 to 65 years. The study excluded patients with uncontrolled infections, other autoimmune diseases, pregnancy or lactation. Diagnoses were based on clinical symptoms, serum thyroxine and TRAb, thyroid ultrasound and orbital computed tomography. A first-round RT-PCR of the TCR CDR3 used the HTBI primer set with the Qiagen OneStep RT-PCR kit. Blood samples also contained most of the expanded thyroid clonotypes (frequency above 0.001), which suggests that blood repertoires may reflect thyroid immune responses. A model built on a 13 V-J signature distinguished ophthalmopathy from stable hyperthyroidism, reaching around 88% sensitivity and around 81% specificity in cross-validation and 80%/75% in testing. In validation, progression to ophthalmopathy was predicted by the model with 70.59% sensitivity and nearly 75% specificity, a median of 6.5 months before onset. A discovery cohort of 95 to 100 patients, roughly 43 with Graves' ophthalmopathy and approximately 57 with stable Graves' hyperthyroidism, was used to find distinguishing TCR V-J signatures. Prospective prediction of ophthalmopathy was tested in an independent validation cohort consisting of some 18 hyperthyroidism patients and some 15 patients who later progressed to ophthalmopathy. The 100 discovery patients were randomly split 7:3 into training and test sets. The study also compared thyroid tissue and blood T-cell repertoires from a handful of Graves' hyperthyroidism patients. After sampling, hyperthyroidism patients received methimazole starting at 30 mg daily, and ophthalmopathy patients received high-dose intravenous methylprednisolone. Libraries were constructed in a second round of multiplex PCR, after which size selection and purification were carried out. Paired-end sequencing of the libraries was performed with 100 bp reads on an Illumina HiSeq2000. SOAPnuke was used to process the raw data, removing reads that contained adapters or uncalled bases, had a mean Phred below 15, or lacked an exact match to the constant primer or identifier. COPE v1.2.5 was used to merge the high-quality paired reads, and each unique nucleotide sequence was defined as a clonotype. Clonotypes were aligned to IMGT TRBV, TRBD and TRBJ reference segments using MiTCR v1.1. Only V-J combinations with frequency above 0.0001, covering approximately 99% of repertoires, were analysed. The TCS score was defined as the ratio of F50 (clonal expansion) to E x V (chaos), calculated using BLOSUM62-based TCRdist between CDR3 peptides within each V-J. Welch's t-statistics and random forest reduced 450 to 600 V-J features to about 12, which were used in a naive Bayes classifier (R e1071). Sample size was not statistically predetermined, and blinding of investigators to group allocation was not performed. The paper reports TCR Vbeta CDR3 sequencing of 135 peripheral blood samples: some 44 ophthalmopathy, fewer than 85 hyperthyroidism and around 17 progressor patients.

The receptor was derived from a woman aged 25 to 39 with Graves disease. Donor details come from another sample of the same person, matched by shared clones. The sequencing used peripheral blood mononuclear cells (PBMCs), collected at new diagnosis, from a patient treated with antithyroid drugs.

The CDR3 has the sequence CASTSWGTDTQYF. The base sequence is TGTGCCAGTACATCCTGGGGAACAGATACGCAGTATTTT. This chain is built from TRBV12-3 or TRBV12-4 and TRBJ2-3; the D segment cannot be called with confidence. Counted from cysteine to phenylalanine, this CDR3 has 13 amino acids. The read is trimmed to its CDR3 DNA, 39 bases read in frame from base 1. V lost 9 bases and J lost 3 bases; the stretch between them is 13 bases long.